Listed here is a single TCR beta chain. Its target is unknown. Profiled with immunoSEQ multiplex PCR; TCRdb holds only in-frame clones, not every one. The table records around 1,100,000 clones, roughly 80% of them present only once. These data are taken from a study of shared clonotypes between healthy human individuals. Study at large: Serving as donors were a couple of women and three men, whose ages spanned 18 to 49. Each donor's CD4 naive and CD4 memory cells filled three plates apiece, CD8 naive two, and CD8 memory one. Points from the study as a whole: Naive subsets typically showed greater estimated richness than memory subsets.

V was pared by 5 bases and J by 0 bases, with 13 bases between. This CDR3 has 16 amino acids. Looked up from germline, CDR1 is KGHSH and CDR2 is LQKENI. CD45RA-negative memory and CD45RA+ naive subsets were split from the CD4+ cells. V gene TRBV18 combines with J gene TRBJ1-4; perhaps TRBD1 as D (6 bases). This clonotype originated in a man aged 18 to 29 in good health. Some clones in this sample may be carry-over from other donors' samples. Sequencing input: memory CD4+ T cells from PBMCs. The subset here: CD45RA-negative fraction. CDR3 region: CASSSRRDTTNEKLFF. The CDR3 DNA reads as TGTGCCAGCTCATCACGGCGGGACACAACTAATGAAAAACTGTTTTTT.